These 32 T cell receptor beta chains came from one sample sequenced in a study of T cell clonality in common variable immunodeficiency. The table came from immunoSEQ multiplex PCR; TCRdb's copy has only in-frame clones and leaves some out. The specimen has around 42,000 clones, none found just once. Points from the study as a whole: Reportedly, TCR beta sequences from common variable immunodeficiency showed fewer deletions and N-nucleotide insertions.

The antigens these receptors bind are not known. The sequencing sample was made of peripheral blood mononuclear cells. Receptor source: a human donor with common variable immunodeficiency.

Ten or more counts support this clone. The sequence runs out 3 residues before the end of the CDR3; the remainder is reconstructed from the germline J gene. V and J are TRBV30 and TRBJ2-3; weak D call: TRBD1 (5 bases). The CDR3 runs 14 residues. The germline V gene encodes CDR1 GTSNPN and CDR2 SVGIG (reference sequence). Trimming pared 0 bases from V and 2 bases from J, leaving 9 bases between. CDR3 sequence reads: CAWSVDSFTDTQYF. The covered CDR3 bases are TGTGCCTGGAGTGTTGACAGTTTCACAGATACG.

Regarding this clone: Coverage ceases 3 residues before the CDR3 finishes, and the germline J gene fills in the end. V gene TRBV11-2 combines with J gene TRBJ1-2; D is ambiguous. The ends were cut back, 0 bases at V and 3 bases at J, with 11 bases in the middle. The CDR3 runs to 15 residues. The germline V gene has CDR1 SGHAT and CDR2 FQNNGV. CDR3 DNA (partial): TGTGCCAGCAGCTTAGACCCCTCCGGGGACTATGGC. This encodes CASSLDPSGDYG. The entire CDR3 sequence reads CASSLDPSGDYGYTF. Complete variable domain (other parts from reference TRBV11-2 and TRBJ1-2): EAGVAQSPRYKIIEKRQSVAFWCNPISGHATLYWYQQILGQGPKLLIQFQNNGVVDDSQLPKDRFSAERLKGVDSTLKIQPAKLEDSAVYLCASSLDPSGDYGYTFGSGTRLTVV.

This clone came up many times. From the germline J gene comes the end of the CDR3, since the read stops 3 residues before it. The rearrangement links TRBV7-8 to TRBJ1-5; D is ambiguous. Germline V lookup: CDR1 SGHVS, CDR2 FQNEAQ. The CDR3 covers 16 residues. V was trimmed by 5 bases and J by 2 bases, leaving 16 bases between them. This CDR3 reads CASSPTGTVGNQPQHF. The sequenced CDR3 bases are TGTGCCAGCAGCCCTACGGGTACCGTCGGCAATCAGCCC.

Ten or more counts support this clone. Coverage ceases 3 residues before the CDR3 finishes, and the germline J gene fills in the end. The rearrangement uses TRBV30 and TRBJ1-6; D is unresolved. The germline gives CDR1 GTSNPN, CDR2 SVGIG (reference sequence). The CDR3 sequence is 15 residues long. V was cut by 0 bases and J by 7 bases, with 13 bases left in between. Partial CDR3 DNA: TGTGCCTGGAGTGTAGGCGGGCCGGGCAATTCACCC. Translated: CAWSVGGPGNSP. The entire CDR3 protein reads CAWSVGGPGNSPLHF.

Details on this clone: The read terminates 3 residues before the CDR3 end, so the remaining end is supplied by the germline J gene. The chain has TRBV5-5 and TRBJ1-5, with a possible D match to TRBD1 (6 bases). This CDR3 is 14 amino acids long. The germline CDR1 and CDR2 sequences are SGHKS and YYEKEE (reference sequence). CDR3 DNA, as far as it was read: TGTGCCAGCAGCGTCGGACAGCTGAGCGGACCC. This gives the protein CASSVGQLSGP. The entire CDR3 sequence reads CASSVGQLSGPQHF.

This clone was seen repeatedly, ten times or more. The read comes to an end 3 residues before the CDR3 does, leaving the germline J gene to fill in the end. The chain links TRBV18 to TRBJ2-3; 7 positions agree with TRBD2. Per the germline V gene, CDR1 is KGHSH and CDR2 is LQKENI. The CDR3 has 15 amino acids. The junction had 7 bases not matched to a gene; V was cut back by 1 base and J by 6 bases. CDR3 bases read: TGTGCCAGCTCACCACAAGCGGGACGGGGGGATACG. This translates into CASSPQAGRGDT. The complete CDR3 reads CASSPQAGRGDTQYF.

This clone was found many times. The read falls 3 residues short of the CDR3 end, and the missing part is taken from the germline J gene. The genes are TRBV14 and TRBJ1-1; D gene uncertain. V dropped 4 bases and J dropped 6 bases, with 9 bases sitting between them. This CDR3 region has 12 residues. From germline, CDR1 is SGHDN and CDR2 FVKESK. The sequenced part of the CDR3 DNA is TGTGCCAGCAGCCGAAGTAGATCTGAA. Residues: CASSRSRSE. The entire CDR3 reads CASSRSRSEAFF.

Only a few counts were recorded for this clone. Coverage ceases 3 residues before the CDR3 finishes, and the germline J gene fills in the end. This chain uses TRBV6-2 or TRBV6-3 with TRBJ2-5; 8 bases are a match to TRBD2. Germline CDR1 MNHEY, CDR2 SVGEGT. CDR3 length equals 13 residues. The trim removed 6 bases at V and 5 bases at J, leaving 5 bases unmatched. The CDR3 bases that were read are TGTGCCAGCAGACGGGGGGGCTTTGAGACC. Translated: CASRRGGFET. The entire CDR3 protein reads CASRRGGFETQYF.

This clone was counted between two and nine times. The read ends 3 residues before the CDR3 terminus; that terminus is restored from the germline J gene. The V gene is TRBV30, the J gene TRBJ2-7, with TRBD1 identical over 9 bases. Germline CDR1 is GTSNPN and CDR2 is SVGIG (reference sequence). Trimming at V came to 7 bases and at J to 1 base, leaving 2 bases not matched to a gene. The CDR3 spans 12 residues. This CDR3 is CAFGQGSYEQYF. CDR3 bases read: TGTGCCTTCGGACAGGGGTCCTACGAG.

Only a few counts were recorded for this clone. The read stops 3 residues short of the end of the CDR3; the missing end is completed from the germline J gene. The chain recombines TRBV30 with TRBJ1-6, with D possibly being TRBD1 (6 bases). Germline V gene data show CDR1 as GTSNPN and CDR2 as SVGIG (reference sequence). The length of the CDR3 is 13 residues. V was cut by 2 bases and J by 9 bases, with 11 bases left in between. CDR3 DNA, as far as it was read: TGTGCCTGGAGTCCCTCAGGGGTTTCACCC. The encoded protein is CAWSPSGVSP. The entire CDR3 protein is CAWSPSGVSPLHF.

A note on this clone: Coverage ceases 3 residues before the CDR3 finishes, and the germline J gene fills in the end. This chain connects TRBV5-6 to TRBJ1-5; 7 bases align to TRBD1. This CDR3 is 15 amino acids long. Germline values: CDR1 SGHDT, CDR2 YYEEEE. J lost 5 bases, V lost 0 bases, and 5 bases had no gene match. CDR3 DNA, as far as it was read: TGTGCCAGCAGCTTGGGGCAGGGGGGATATCAGCCC. This sequence encodes CASSLGQGGYQP. The full CDR3 protein reads CASSLGQGGYQPQHF.

This clone has at least ten counts. The sequenced fragment ends 3 residues before the CDR3 boundary, so the rest is inferred from the germline J gene. The rearrangement links TRBV2 to TRBJ1-5, with unresolved D. V was pared by 7 bases and J by 2 bases, with 12 bases between. Germline CDR1 SNHLY, CDR2 FYNNEI. CDR3 length: 14 amino acids. The CDR3 protein is CASKEVTGNQPQHF. The sequenced CDR3 bases are TGTGCCAGCAAAGAAGTAACGGGCAATCAGCCC.

Only a few counts were recorded for this clone. This chain's CDR3 is CAWSLLQGNADSPLHF. The DNA read from the CDR3 is TGTGCCTGGAGTCTTCTACAGGGAAATGCTGATTCACCC. This chain links TRBV30 with TRBJ1-6, with D possibly being TRBD1 (6 bases). Read coverage stops 3 residues before the CDR3 terminus; the germline J gene supplies the remainder. The germline CDR1 and CDR2 sequences are GTSNPN and SVGIG (reference sequence). V lost 2 bases and J 8 bases, leaving 19 bases between the germline ends. CDR3 size: 16 residues. The variable domain in full, completed from reference TRBV30 and TRBJ1-6, reads SQTIHQWPATLVQPVGSPLSLECTVEGTSNPNLYWYRQAAGRGLQLLFYSVGIGQISSEVPQNLSASRPQDRQFILSSKKLLLSDSGFYLCAWSLLQGNADSPLHFGNGTRLTVT.

This clone was counted a few times. The read is 3 residues too short to cover the CDR3 end, so that end is filled in from the germline J gene. The chain has TRBV30 and TRBJ1-3, with D tentatively TRBD1 (5 bases). V was clipped by 4 bases and J by 2 bases, with 12 bases between them. CDR3 length: 14 amino acids. Germline V lookup: CDR1 GTSNPN, CDR2 SVGIG (reference sequence). This CDR3 is CAWNDRLPGNTIYF. The CDR3 DNA, read in part, is TGTGCCTGGAATGACAGACTCCCTGGAAACACC.

Comments on this clone: The CDR3 end is not reached by the read, which stops 3 residues before it; the germline J gene fills it in. The rearrangement joins TRBV7-9 to TRBJ1-1; 7 bases are a match to TRBD1. Germline CDR1 reads SEHNR; CDR2 reads FQNEAQ (reference sequence). V shed 5 bases, J shed 7 bases, and the junction held 4 bases outside the gene matches. This CDR3 contains 12 residues. The DNA read from the CDR3 is TGTGCCAGCAGCCCGGACAGGCGTGAA. Translated, it gives CASSPDRRE. The CDR3 in full is CASSPDRREAFF.

This clone was observed many times. The read terminates 3 residues before the CDR3 end, so the remaining end is supplied by the germline J gene. The chain carries TRBV19 and TRBJ2-3; maybe TRBD2 (7 bases). The V end was cut by 3 bases, the J end by 5 bases, with 12 bases between. CDR3 length: 14 residues. The germline gives CDR1 LNHDA, CDR2 SQIVND (reference sequence). The DNA read from the CDR3 is TGTGCCAGTAGTATGGGGGGGCTGGGAGATACG. This gives the protein CASSMGGLGDT. The whole CDR3 protein is CASSMGGLGDTQYF.

This clone was observed a few times. The missing CDR3 end, 3 residues past where the read stops, is filled in from the germline J gene. This sequence joins TRBV20-1 and TRBJ2-7; 8 bases line up with TRBD1. With V trimmed by 5 bases and J by 2 bases, 5 bases remained unmatched. Per the germline V gene, CDR1 is DFQATT and CDR2 is SNEGSKA (reference sequence). This CDR3 region has 13 residues. The CDR3 bases that were read are TGCAGTGCTTTAAAACAGGGGGCCTACGAG. It yields the protein CSALKQGAYE. The entire CDR3 protein is CSALKQGAYEQYF.

Concerning this clone: The CDR3 end lies 3 residues beyond the end of the read and is filled in from the germline J gene. The chain couples TRBV7-3 to TRBJ1-5, with D unclear. Germline V CDR1 and CDR2: SGHTA, FQGTGA. The CDR3 loop spans 15 amino acids. Trimming pared 3 bases from V and 7 bases from J, leaving 16 bases between. This chain's CDR3 is CASSFVGPGEQPQHF. The part of the CDR3 DNA that was read is TGTGCCAGCAGCTTCGTCGGTCCCGGGGAGCAGCCC.

A word on this clone: The CDR3 extends 3 residues past the end of the read, so its final part is completed from the germline J gene. This chain joins TRBV19 and TRBJ2-1, with D perhaps matching TRBD2 (6 bases). Between the trimmed V and J ends, which lost 10 bases and 8 bases, there was a span of 27 bases. Germline values: CDR1 LNHDA, CDR2 SQIVND (reference sequence). The CDR3 is made up of 16 amino acids. CDR3 in amino acids: CATNEANFAGTYEQFF. CDR3 DNA (partial): TGTGCCACCAATGAGGCCAACTTTGCGGGGACTTATGAG. Complete variable domain (other parts from reference TRBV19 and TRBJ2-1): DGGITQSPKYLFRKEGQNVTLSCEQNLNHDAMYWYRQDPGQGLRLIYYSQIVNDFQKGDIAEGYSVSREKKESFPLTVTSAQKNPTAFYLCATNEANFAGTYEQFFGPGTRLTVL.

About this clone: With the read ending 3 residues before the CDR3 end, the germline J gene is used to fill in that end. The rearrangement links TRBV19 to TRBJ2-3; TRBD1 aligns across 8 bases. CDR1 and CDR2 (germline): LNHDA, SQIVND (reference sequence). This CDR3 has 14 amino acids. Trimming removed 6 bases from V and 4 bases from J; junction bases left unmatched: 6. CDR3 bases read: TGTGCCAGTAGCATACAGGGGGGCGCAGATACG. It specifies CASSIQGGADT. The whole CDR3 reads CASSIQGGADTQYF.

Remarks on this clone: The read finishes 3 residues shy of the CDR3 end, and the germline J gene is used to complete it. V is TRBV5-6 and J is TRBJ2-7, with 8 bases aligning to TRBD1. V shed 0 bases and J 3 bases; nucleotides not matched to a gene: 5. The germline V gene encodes CDR1 SGHDT and CDR2 YYEEEE. The CDR3 consists of 15 residues. The covered CDR3 bases are TGTGCCAGCAGCTTGGGCGGACAGGGAGACTACGAG. This gives the protein CASSLGGQGDYE. The whole CDR3 reads CASSLGGQGDYEQYF.

This clone was recorded at least ten times. The read falls 3 residues short of the CDR3 end, and the missing part is taken from the germline J gene. The chain has TRBV6-1 and TRBJ2-5, with 9 bases fitting TRBD1. Germline CDR1 is MNHNS and CDR2 is SASEGT. CDR3 size: 17 residues. V shed 2 bases, J shed 5 bases, and the junction held 12 bases outside the gene matches. CDR3 DNA, as far as it was read: TGTGCCAGCAGTGAATTTAGTACAGGGGGCTACGGGGAGACC. This codes for CASSEFSTGGYGET. In full, the CDR3 is CASSEFSTGGYGETQYF.

On this clone: Read sequence stops 3 residues before the CDR3 end, and the germline J gene provides the missing end. This rearrangement joins TRBV7-2 to TRBJ2-7, with TRBD1 matching 7 bases. The CDR3 is made up of 15 amino acids. Per germline, CDR1 SGHTA and CDR2 FQGNSA. V lost 5 bases and J lost 3; bases outside the gene matches: 10. The CDR3 loop is CASSLPQTGFYEQYF. Partial CDR3 DNA: TGTGCCAGCAGCCTACCTCAGACAGGGTTCTACGAG.

This clone was detected ten times or more. The sequenced fragment ends 3 residues before the CDR3 boundary, so the rest is inferred from the germline J gene. The genes are TRBV5-1 and TRBJ2-1; a weak D match, TRBD2 (5 bases). The CDR3 consists of 15 residues. Trimming took off 0 bases at V and 5 bases at J, with 12 bases between the two ends. Germline values: CDR1 SGHRS, CDR2 YFSETQ. Partial CDR3 DNA: TGCGCCAGCAGCTTGGCCGGGGTTCCCCACAATGAG. It codes for CASSLAGVPHNE. Given in full, the CDR3 is CASSLAGVPHNEQFF.

This clone was seen repeatedly, ten times or more. The CDR3 end falls 3 residues outside the read, so it is completed with the germline J gene. The chain recombines TRBV2 with TRBJ2-1; 9 bases map to TRBD2. The CDR3 consists of 16 residues. J gave up 0 bases and V 6 bases, and 6 bases lay outside the gene matches. Germline V lookup: CDR1 SNHLY, CDR2 FYNNEI. The covered CDR3 bases are TGTGCCAGCAGGGAGCTAGCGGGAAGCTCCTACAATGAG. Residues: CASRELAGSSYNE. The CDR3 in full is CASRELAGSSYNEQFF.

This clone was seen more than once but under ten times. The read is 3 residues too short to cover the CDR3 end, so that end is filled in from the germline J gene. The chain carries TRBV7-2 and TRBJ2-7, with TRBD2 matching 7 bases. J lost 3 bases, V lost 4 bases, and 3 bases had no gene match. Germline V lookup: CDR1 SGHTA, CDR2 FQGNSA. CDR3 size: 13 residues. CDR3 amino acids: CASSWGGNYEQYF. The CDR3 bases that were read are TGTGCCAGCAGCTGGGGGGGAAACTACGAG.

The table lists this clone with many counts. Sequencing ends 3 residues short of the CDR3 end; the germline J gene provides the rest. This sequence joins TRBV15 and TRBJ2-3; TRBD2 aligns across 9 bases. Per germline, CDR1 LNHNV and CDR2 YYDKDF (reference sequence). CDR3 length equals 15 residues. The trim removed 5 bases at V and 7 bases at J, leaving 10 bases unmatched. The sequenced part of the CDR3 DNA is TGTGCCACCAGCGGGGGAGGGACTAGCACGAATACG. Its translation: CATSGGGTSTNT. In full, the CDR3 is CATSGGGTSTNTQYF.

This clone was recorded at least ten times. Sequencing ends 3 residues short of the CDR3 end; the germline J gene provides the rest. The genes are TRBV19 and TRBJ2-2; 10 positions agree with TRBD1. J was trimmed by 4 bases and V by 10 bases; bases with no gene match: 6. This CDR3 region has 14 residues. Germline V lookup: CDR1 LNHDA, CDR2 SQIVND (reference sequence). The part of the CDR3 DNA that was read is TGTGCCACCAGGCGGACAGGGGGCACCGGGGAG. This translates into CATRRTGGTGE. The whole CDR3 is CATRRTGGTGELFF.

With regard to this clone: The read comes to an end 3 residues before the CDR3 does, leaving the germline J gene to fill in the end. V is TRBV20-1 and J is TRBJ2-7, with 8 bases lining up with TRBD1. Germline-derived CDR1 and CDR2 are DFQATT and SNEGSKA (reference sequence). CDR3 length: 15 amino acids. Losses at the gene ends were 3 bases for V and 3 bases for J; bases not matched to a gene: 10. CDR3 DNA (partial): TGCAGTGCTAGTGGTCCAGGGGGCGAATTCTACGAG. It is translated as CSASGPGGEFYE. The whole CDR3 region reads CSASGPGGEFYEQYF.

Points on this clone: The read finishes 3 residues shy of the CDR3 end, and the germline J gene is used to complete it. The rearrangement joins TRBV7-9 to TRBJ1-1, with D possibly being TRBD1 (6 bases). Trimming left V 6 bases short and J 1 base short, with 9 bases between. The V gene's germline CDR1 is SEHNR and CDR2 FQNEAQ (reference sequence). The CDR3 contains 13 residues. This CDR3 is CASSLQGNTEAFF. CDR3 bases read: TGTGCCAGCAGTTTACAGGGGAACACTGAA.

This clone was counted many times. The CDR3 end falls 3 residues outside the read, so it is completed with the germline J gene. The genes are TRBV5-1 and TRBJ2-7; possible D gene TRBD2, 5 bases. The CDR3 sequence is 13 residues long. Trimming shortened V by 1 base and J by 3 bases, and 8 bases separated the two germline ends. Germline V gene lookup returns CDR1 SGHRS and CDR2 YFSETQ. Partial CDR3 DNA: TGCGCCAGCAGCTTGACCAGCGGCTACGAG. Translation gives CASSLTSGYE. The CDR3, in full, reads CASSLTSGYEQYF.

This clone was observed a handful of times. Read coverage stops 3 residues before the CDR3 terminus; the germline J gene supplies the remainder. The sample holds other DNA sequences that translate to the same CDR3. The chain recombines TRBV19 with TRBJ2-2; D is unclear. This CDR3 has 13 residues. V shed 5 bases and J shed 1 base, with 5 bases lying between them. CDR1 and CDR2 from the germline V gene are LNHDA and SQIVND (reference sequence). CDR3 residues: CASSLGNTGELFF. Partial CDR3 DNA: TGTGCCAGTAGTCTCGGGAACACCGGGGAG.